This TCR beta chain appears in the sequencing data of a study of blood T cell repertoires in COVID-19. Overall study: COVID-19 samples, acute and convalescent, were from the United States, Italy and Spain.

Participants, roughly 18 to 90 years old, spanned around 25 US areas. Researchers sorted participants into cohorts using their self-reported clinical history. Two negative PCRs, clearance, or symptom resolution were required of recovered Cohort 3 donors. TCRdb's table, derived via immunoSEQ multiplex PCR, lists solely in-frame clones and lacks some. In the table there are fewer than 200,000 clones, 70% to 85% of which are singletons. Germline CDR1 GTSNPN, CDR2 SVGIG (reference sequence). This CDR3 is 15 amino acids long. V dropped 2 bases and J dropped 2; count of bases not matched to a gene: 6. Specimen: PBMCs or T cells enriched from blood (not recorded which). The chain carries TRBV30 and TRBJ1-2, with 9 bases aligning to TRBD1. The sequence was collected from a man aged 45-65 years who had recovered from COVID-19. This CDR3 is CAWSNRDRANYGYTF. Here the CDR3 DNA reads TGTGCCTGGAGTAACCGGGACAGGGCCAACTATGGCTACACCTTC.